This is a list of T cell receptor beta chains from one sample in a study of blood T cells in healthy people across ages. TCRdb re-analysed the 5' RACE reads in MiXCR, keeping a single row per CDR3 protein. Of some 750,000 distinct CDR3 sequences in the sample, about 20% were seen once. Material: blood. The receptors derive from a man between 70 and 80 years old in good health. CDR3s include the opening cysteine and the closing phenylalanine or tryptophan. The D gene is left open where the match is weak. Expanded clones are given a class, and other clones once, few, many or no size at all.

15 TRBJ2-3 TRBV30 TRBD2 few TGTGCCTGGAGTCTCCTAGCGGGGACCACAGATACGCAGTATTTT CAWSLLAGTTDTQYF
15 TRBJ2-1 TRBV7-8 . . TGTGCCAGCAGCTTACGGGGCCCAGGCTACAATGAGCAGTTCTTC CASSLRGPGYNEQFF
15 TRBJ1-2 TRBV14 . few TGTGCCAGCAGCCAAGGAAGACGGGAGATCTATGGCTACACCTTC CASSQGRREIYGYTF
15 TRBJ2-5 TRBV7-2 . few TGTGCCAGCAGCCCGTACGCAAGGGGTACAGGGAAGCAGTACTTC CASSPYARGTGKQYF
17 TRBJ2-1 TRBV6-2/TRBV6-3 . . TGTGCCAGCAGTTACTCCTATCAAAGCGGGTCATACAATGAGCAGTTCTTC CASSYSYQSGSYNEQFF
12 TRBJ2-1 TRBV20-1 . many TGCAGTGCCGGAGAGGGCTACAATGAGCAGTTCTTC CSAGEGYNEQFF
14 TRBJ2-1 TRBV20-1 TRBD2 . TGCAGCCCTCGGGCTAGCGGGGGGGCCAATGAGCAGTTCTTC CSPRASGGANEQFF
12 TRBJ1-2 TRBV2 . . TGTGCCAGCAGTCGAATTTTAGCAGGCTACACCTTC CASSRILAGYTF
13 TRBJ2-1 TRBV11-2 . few TGTGCCAGCAGCTTAAGGAGGGGGGATGAGCAGTTCTTC CASSLRRGDEQFF
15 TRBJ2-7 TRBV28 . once TGTGCCAGCAGCACAAGGACAGTAAACCCCTACGAGCAGTACTTC CASSTRTVNPYEQYF
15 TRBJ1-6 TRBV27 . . TGTGCCAGCAGTTACGCGGGACGGAGCAATTCACCCCTCCACTTT CASSYAGRSNSPLHF
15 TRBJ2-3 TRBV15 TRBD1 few TGTGCCACCAGCAGCCGACAGGGGTGGGTAGATACGCAGTATTTT CATSSRQGWVDTQYF
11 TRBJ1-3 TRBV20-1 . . TGCAGTGCCCTCTCAACAAACACCATATATTTT CSALSTNTIYF
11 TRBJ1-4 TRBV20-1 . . TGCAGTGCTTTCAGGGGTGAAAAACTGTTTTTT CSAFRGEKLFF
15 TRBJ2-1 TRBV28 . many TGTGCCAGCAGTTTAAATCTTTTGGGCTTGAGGGAGCAGTTCTTC CASSLNLLGLREQFF
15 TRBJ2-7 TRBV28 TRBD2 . TGTGCCAGCAGTTTGGGCGGGGGGGCTGGCCACGAGCAGTACTTC CASSLGGGAGHEQYF
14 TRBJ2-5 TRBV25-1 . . TGTGCCAGCAGTGAATATATGGGGATCGAGACCCAGTACTTC CASSEYMGIETQYF
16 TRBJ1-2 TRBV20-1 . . TGCAGTGCTAGAGACATACACGGGGGTGCGAACTATGGCTACACCTTC CSARDIHGGANYGYTF
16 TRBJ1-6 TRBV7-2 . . TGTGCCAGCAGCTTAAGACAGAGCTCCTATAATTCACCCCTCCACTTT CASSLRQSSYNSPLHF
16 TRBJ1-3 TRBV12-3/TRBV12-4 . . TGTGCCAGCAGTGGGCTGGGGCGGAGCTCTGGAAACACCATATATTTT CASSGLGRSSGNTIYF
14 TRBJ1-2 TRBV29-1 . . TGCAGCGTTGAAGATCACGTCAGCGACTATGGCTACACCTTC CSVEDHVSDYGYTF
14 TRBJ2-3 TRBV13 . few TGTGCCAGCAGCCTTAAATCTGGCACAGATACGCAGTATTTT CASSLKSGTDTQYF
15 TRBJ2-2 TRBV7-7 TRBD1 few TGTGCCAGCAGCGCGGACAGGGGGAACACCGGGGAGCTGTTTTTT CASSADRGNTGELFF
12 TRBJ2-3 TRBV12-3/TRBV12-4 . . TGTGCCAGCAGAGTGAGAACAGATACGCAGTATTTT CASRVRTDTQYF
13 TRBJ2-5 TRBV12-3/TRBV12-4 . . TGTGCCAGCAGTATACGATCAGGGGAGACCCAGTACTTC CASSIRSGETQYF
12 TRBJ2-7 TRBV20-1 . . TGCAGTGCTACCGACAGGAGTCACGAGCAGTACTTC CSATDRSHEQYF
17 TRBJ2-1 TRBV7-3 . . TGTGCCAGCAGTCGACGAGGGGGGGGTTTATCCTACAATGAGCAGTTCTTC CASSRRGGGLSYNEQFF
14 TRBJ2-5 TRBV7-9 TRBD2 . TGTGCCAGCAGCTTTGGAGCGGGAGATGAGACCCAGTACTTC CASSFGAGDETQYF
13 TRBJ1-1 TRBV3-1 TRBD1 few TGTGCCAGCAGCCAAGTCGGGACAGGGGGATCCTTCTTT CASSQVGTGGSFF
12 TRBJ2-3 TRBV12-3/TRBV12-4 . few TGTGCCAGCAGTTCGATTATAGATACGCAGTATTTT CASSSIIDTQYF
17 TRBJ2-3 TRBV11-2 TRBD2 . TGTGCCAGCAGCTTAGGCGGTAGCGGGAGGGCAACGGATACGCAGTATTTT CASSLGGSGRATDTQYF
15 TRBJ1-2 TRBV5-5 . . TGTGCCAGCAGCTTGGTGGGAGGGGAGCCCTATGGCTACACCTTC CASSLVGGEPYGYTF
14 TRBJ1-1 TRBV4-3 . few TGCGCCAGCAGCCAAGACCCAGGGAACACTGAAGCTTTCTTT CASSQDPGNTEAFF
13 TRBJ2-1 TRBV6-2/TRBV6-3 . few TGTGCCAGCAGTCCTGCCCAGCGGGTTGAGCAGTTCTTC CASSPAQRVEQFF
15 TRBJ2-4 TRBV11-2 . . TGTGCCAGCAACTTCGGGGGATCCGCCAAAAACATTCAGTACTTC CASNFGGSAKNIQYF
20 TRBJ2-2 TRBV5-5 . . TGTGCCAGCAGCTTGATAGGCAGGGCCCATCCCAACTCGAACACCGGGGAGCTGTTTTTT CASSLIGRAHPNSNTGELFF
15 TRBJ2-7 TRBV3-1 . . TGTGCCAGCAGCCAAGGAGGGGCCACTACCTACGAGCAGTACTTC CASSQGGATTYEQYF
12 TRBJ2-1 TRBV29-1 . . TGCAGCGTTGGAGAAGGGGACTATGAGCAGTTCTTC CSVGEGDYEQFF
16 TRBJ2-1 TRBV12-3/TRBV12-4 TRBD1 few TGTGCCAGCAGTCCCCGACCGGGACAGGGGCCTCATGAGCAGTTCTTC CASSPRPGQGPHEQFF
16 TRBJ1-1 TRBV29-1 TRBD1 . TGCAGCGTTGTAGGGCAGGGGGGCGCCAGGAGGACTGAAGCTTTCTTT CSVVGQGGARRTEAFF
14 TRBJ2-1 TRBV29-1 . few TGCAGCGTTGACACAACTCGCTCCTACAATGAGCAGTTCTTC CSVDTTRSYNEQFF
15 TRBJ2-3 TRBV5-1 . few TGCGCCAGCAGCCCCCGACAGCCGACCACAGATACGCAGTATTTT CASSPRQPTTDTQYF
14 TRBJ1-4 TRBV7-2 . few TGTGCCAGCAGCCGGAACGGGGGTAATGAAAAACTGTTTTTT CASSRNGGNEKLFF
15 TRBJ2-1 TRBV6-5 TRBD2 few TGTGCCAGCAAACCCTCTGCGGGAGTCGGAAATGAGCAGTTCTTC CASKPSAGVGNEQFF
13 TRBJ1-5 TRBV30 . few TGTGCCTGGAGTAGGGTCGACGGGCAGCCCCAGCATTTT CAWSRVDGQPQHF
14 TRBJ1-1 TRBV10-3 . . TGTGCCATCAGGGGGACGGCTGCCGGCACTGAAGCTTTCTTT CAIRGTAAGTEAFF
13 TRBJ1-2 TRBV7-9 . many TGTGCCAGCAGCTCGACAGGAGCCTATGGCTACACCTTC CASSSTGAYGYTF
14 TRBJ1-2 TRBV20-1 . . TGCAGTGCTAGCAGAACGGACCAGGGGTATGGCTACACCTTC CSASRTDQGYGYTF
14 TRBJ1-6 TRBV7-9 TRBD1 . TGTGCCAGCAGCGATCAGACAGGGAGAGTACCCCTCCACTTT CASSDQTGRVPLHF
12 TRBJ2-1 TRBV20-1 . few TGCAGTGCCCAGAGGGGGGGCGCGGTGCAGTTCTTC CSAQRGGAVQFF
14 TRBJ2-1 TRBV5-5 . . TGTGCCAGCAGCCCCGACTATTTATACAATGAGCGGTTCTTC CASSPDYLYNERFF
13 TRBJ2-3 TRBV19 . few TGTGCCAGTAGTCCGCCCCCGAGGGATACGCAGTATTTT CASSPPPRDTQYF
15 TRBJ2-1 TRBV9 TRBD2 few TGTGCCAGCAGCGTAGTTAGCGGGGGGGTAGCTGAGCAGTTCTTC CASSVVSGGVAEQFF
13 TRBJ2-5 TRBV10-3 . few TGTGCCATCAGTGCGGGGGTCACGGAGACCCAGTACTTC CAISAGVTETQYF
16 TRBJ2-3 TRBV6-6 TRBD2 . TGTGCCAGCAGTTATTCCCCTAGCGGGATGCATGATACGCAGTATTTT CASSYSPSGMHDTQYF
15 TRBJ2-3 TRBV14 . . TGTGCCAGCAGCCCTCGGCTAGGCTACACAGATACGCAGTATTTT CASSPRLGYTDTQYF
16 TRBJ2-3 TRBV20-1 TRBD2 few TGCAGTGCTAGAGTAAGGCGGGGGGTAACCACAGATACGCAGTATTTT CSARVRRGVTTDTQYF
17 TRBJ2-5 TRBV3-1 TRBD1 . TGTGCCAGCAGCCAAGATGAACAGGGGGCGCGCAAAGAGACCCAGTACTTC CASSQDEQGARKETQYF
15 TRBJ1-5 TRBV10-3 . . TGTGCCATCAGTGTGGGCCAAAGAGGCAATCAGCCCCAGCATTTT CAISVGQRGNQPQHF
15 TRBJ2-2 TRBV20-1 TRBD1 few TGCAGTGCTAGTGGGACAGGCGCGAACACCGGGGAGCTGTTTTTT CSASGTGANTGELFF